Given below is one TCR beta chain in context. Its matching antigen is unknown. Following extraction, RNA underwent reverse transcription to cDNA, which served as the sequencing template. Measured with immunoSEQ multiplex PCR; TCRdb has only the in-frame clones, and not every one. This table has 110,000 to 150,000 clones, approximately 60% appearing once. The CDR3 contains 13 residues. Germline assignment: CDR1 SNHLY and CDR2 FYNNEI. The V segment lost 9 bases and the J segment 2 bases; nucleotides outside the gene matches: 7. This sample was included in a study of CD8+ T cells in alopecia areata. Study-level points and caveats: More clonal than normal scalp was lesional scalp, particularly alopecia totalis/universalis. Resident alphabeta T-cell populations of normal skin are likewise subject to sequencing in scalp samples.

The J gene is TRBJ2-7, the V gene TRBV2; TRBD1 matches at 7 bases. Sequenced material: CD8+ T cells sorted from blood. The TCR comes from a human donor in good health. This CDR3 reads CASQTGMTYEQYF. CDR3 DNA sequence: TGTGCCAGTCAGACAGGGATGACCTACGAGCAGTACTTC.